The 19 T cell receptor beta chains reported below all come from one sample, sequenced in a study of cytomegalovirus exposure and HLA in healthy donors. The PCR ran on 60 Vbeta and 13 Jbeta primers. Some clones are missing from TCRdb's copy, which holds only in-frame ones; the method was immunoSEQ multiplex PCR. The repertoire holds about 90,000 clones, with 70% to 85% as singletons. Sequenced: PBMCs. The receptors derive from a man aged 25 to 45 in good health and CMV-seropositive.

This clone was seen a single time. The rearrangement joins TRBV28 to TRBJ1-4; D remains ambiguous. CDR3 length: 12 amino acids. Germline assignment: CDR1 MDHEN and CDR2 SYDVKM. The V end was cut by 10 bases, the J end by 6 bases, with 12 bases between. In nucleotides, the CDR3 is TGTGCCATCTCCGCGGGCGATGAAAAACTGTTTTTT. It specifies CAISAGDEKLFF.

This clone was seen a single time. V and J are TRBV6-5 and TRBJ1-2; the match to TRBD1 covers 7 bases. Germline V lookup: CDR1 MNHEY, CDR2 SVGAGI. There are 14 residues in the CDR3. V shed 4 bases and J 4 bases; nucleotides not matched to a gene: 6. CDR3 sequence reads: CASSSRGLVYGYTF. The CDR3 nucleotides are TGTGCCAGCAGTTCAAGGGGGCTTGTCTATGGCTACACCTTC.

The chain carries TRBV5-8 and TRBJ1-2, with 8 bases aligning to TRBD1. The CDR3 sequence is 14 residues long. The V gene end was trimmed by 2 bases and the J gene end by 3 bases; junction bases not matched to a gene: 3. Looked up from germline, CDR1 is SGHTS and CDR2 is YDEGEE. CDR3 nucleotide sequence: TGTGCCAGCAGCTTTAAGGACAGGGACTATGGCTACACCTTC. This codes for CASSFKDRDYGYTF.

The genes are TRBV29-1 and TRBJ2-3; D not resolved. This CDR3 contains 10 residues. Trimming left V 4 bases short and J 4 bases short, with 3 bases between. Looked up from germline, CDR1 is SQVTM and CDR2 is ANQGSEA. In DNA form, the CDR3 reads TGCAGCGTTGGGCCAGATACGCAGTATTTT. Protein sequence: CSVGPDTQYF.

The rearrangement uses TRBV6-1 and TRBJ2-5; TRBD1 aligns across 10 bases. The V gene end was trimmed by 2 bases and the J gene end by 7 bases; junction bases not matched to a gene: 4. The CDR3 length is 14 residues. Germline CDR1 is MNHNS and CDR2 is SASEGT. CDR3 DNA sequence: TGTGCCAGCAGTGAATGGGACAGGGGAGGGACCCAGTACTTC. Protein: CASSEWDRGGTQYF.

This chain links TRBV10-3 with TRBJ1-2, with a tentative D call TRBD1 (5 bases). Germline V gives CDR1 ENHRY, CDR2 SYGVKD. Trimming took 3 bases from V and 8 from J, leaving 16 bases between them. The CDR3 is 14 amino acids. In DNA, the CDR3 is TGTGCCATCAGTGAATACGGAGGGGATGGGGGCTACACCTTC. Residues: CAISEYGGDGGYTF.

This clone was recorded only once. This chain connects TRBV4-2 to TRBJ1-1; perhaps TRBD1 as D (6 bases). This CDR3 contains 17 residues. Germline values: CDR1 LGHNA, CDR2 YNFKEQ. V lost 1 base to trimming and J lost 1 base, with 16 bases between them. CDR3 nucleotides: TGTGCCAGCAGCCAAGCCCAACAGGGAACCGGGAACACTGAAGCTTTCTTT. Its translation: CASSQAQQGTGNTEAFF.

The V and J genes are TRBV9 and TRBJ1-1, with a weak D call TRBD1 (5 bases). Germline loops: CDR1 SGDLS, CDR2 YYNGEE. V dropped 1 base and J dropped 1 base, with 14 bases sitting between them. The CDR3 has 16 residues. The chain's CDR3 is CASSVQYAGGNTEAFF. CDR3 nucleotides: TGTGCCAGCAGCGTACAATACGCGGGGGGGAACACTGAAGCTTTCTTT. The complete variable domain, with remaining parts taken from reference TRBV9 and TRBJ1-1, reads DSGVTQTPKHLITATGQRVTLRCSPRSGDLSVYWYQQSLDQGLQFLIQYYNGEERAKGNILERFSAQQFPDLHSELNLSSLELGDSALYFCASSVQYAGGNTEAFFGQGTRLTVV.

The chain joins TRBV5-1 to TRBJ2-1; 7 bases match TRBD2. There are 18 residues in the CDR3. V was pared by 2 bases and J by 10 bases, with 21 bases of the junction left unmatched. Germline V gene data show CDR1 as SGHRS and CDR2 as YFSETQ. The CDR3 sequence: CASSFRDSTWREIGEQFF. The CDR3 DNA follows: TGCGCCAGCAGCTTTAGGGACTCTACGTGGCGGGAGATAGGAGAGCAGTTCTTC. The full variable domain, in which reference TRBV5-1 and TRBJ2-1 provide the parts outside the CDR3, is KAGVTQTPRYLIKTRGQQVTLSCSPISGHRSVSWYQQTPGQGLQFLFEYFSETQRNKGNFPGRFSGRQFSNSRSEMNVSTLELGDSALYLCASSFRDSTWREIGEQFFGPGTRLTVL.

This clone occurred a few times. The chain carries TRBV7-9 and TRBJ2-5; 9 positions agree with TRBD1. The ends lost 0 bases at V and 3 bases at J; junction bases unmatched: 2. The CDR3 runs to 15 residues. The germline V gene encodes CDR1 SEHNR and CDR2 FQNEAQ (reference sequence). CDR3 loop: CASSLAGDREETQYF. The DNA of the CDR3 is TGTGCCAGCAGCTTAGCGGGGGACAGGGAAGAGACCCAGTACTTC.

The chain joins TRBV5-1 to TRBJ1-5; 7 bases fit TRBD1. This CDR3 comprises 16 residues. The germline V gene encodes CDR1 SGHRS and CDR2 YFSETQ. With 0 bases clipped from V and 1 base from J, the junction kept 4 bases outside the gene matches. CDR3 sequence reads: CASSLEGAGSNQPQHF. CDR3 DNA sequence: TGCGCCAGCAGCTTGGAGGGGGCAGGCAGCAATCAGCCCCAGCATTTT. Full variable domain (outside the CDR3, taken from reference TRBV5-1 and TRBJ1-5): KAGVTQTPRYLIKTRGQQVTLSCSPISGHRSVSWYQQTPGQGLQFLFEYFSETQRNKGNFPGRFSGRQFSNSRSEMNVSTLELGDSALYLCASSLEGAGSNQPQHFGDGTRLSIL.

This clone was recorded only once. The rearrangement joins TRBV5-3 to TRBJ1-1; possible D gene TRBD1, 6 bases. TRBV5-3 is designated an ORF whose function remains uncertain. This CDR3 region has 15 residues. V shed 3 bases and J shed 5 bases, with 17 bases lying between them. The CDR3 DNA reads as TGTGCCAGAAGCTCCCTTTGGGCAGGGGAGACTGAAGCTTTCTTT. This translates into CARSSLWAGETEAFF.

The chain recombines TRBV9 with TRBJ2-1, with 8 bases fitting TRBD2. Germline CDR1 is SGDLS and CDR2 is YYNGEE. After removal of 4 bases from V and 6 bases from J, the junction contained 12 bases not matched to a gene. CDR3 length equals 16 residues. Here the CDR3 reads CASSPTGGVVPNEQFF. The CDR3 bases are TGTGCCAGCAGCCCAACGGGGGGGGTTGTGCCCAATGAGCAGTTCTTC.

The CDR3 loop is CASSLNGQAFQPLHF. DNA of the CDR3: TGTGCCAGCAGTTTGAACGGACAGGCCTTCCAACCCCTCCACTTT. This chain connects TRBV28 to TRBJ1-6; 7 positions agree with TRBD1. With 3 bases clipped from V and 12 bases from J, the junction kept 11 bases outside the gene matches. The CDR3 contains 15 residues. Germline assignment: CDR1 MDHEN and CDR2 SYDVKM. The whole variable domain, filled in from reference TRBV28 and TRBJ1-6, reads DVKVTQSSRYLVKRTGEKVFLECVQDMDHENMFWYRQDPGLGLRLIYFSYDVKMKEKGDIPEGYSVSREKKERFSLILESASTNQTSMYLCASSLNGQAFQPLHFGNGTRLTVT.

V is TRBV4-1 and J is TRBJ2-7, with TRBD1 identical over 10 bases. CDR3 length: 17 residues. Germline values: CDR1 MGHRA, CDR2 YSYEKL. The J segment lost 4 bases and the V segment lost 4 bases, leaving 13 bases of the junction unmatched. CDR3 sequence (DNA): TGCGCCAGCAGCCGCAACAAACCGGGACAGGGGACGTACGAGCAGTACTTC. Its translation is CASSRNKPGQGTYEQYF.

The chain combines TRBV11-1 with TRBJ2-7; D remains unclear. Trimming cost V 1 base and J 2 bases, with 6 bases left between them. The CDR3 is 13 amino acids. Germline CDR1 and CDR2: SGHAT and FQDESV (reference sequence). The CDR3 here is CASSLVPTYEQYF. The CDR3 nucleotides read TGTGCCAGCAGCTTAGTTCCAACCTACGAGCAGTACTTC.

V gene TRBV21-1 combines with J gene TRBJ2-7; TRBD1 reflects the table's D call only, with no check against the DNA. TRBV21-1 is a pseudogene segment. The CDR3 is 14 residues long. The CDR3 DNA follows: TGTGCCAGCATTCACCGGGACAGATTTTACGAGCAGTACTTC. This gives the protein CASIHRDRFYEQYF.

This chain links TRBV5-1 with TRBJ2-7; the match to TRBD2 covers 12 bases. This CDR3 spans 15 amino acids. Germline V gene data show CDR1 as SGHRS and CDR2 as YFSETQ. Trimming cost V 3 bases and J 4 bases; bases outside gene matches: 5. In DNA form, the CDR3 reads TGCGCCAGCAGCTCTAGACTAGCGGGAGTGTACGAGCAGTACTTC. Translating gives CASSSRLAGVYEQYF.

The rearrangement joins TRBV18 to TRBJ1-1; 7 bases map to TRBD1. The CDR3 contains 15 residues. Germline V gene data show CDR1 as KGHSH and CDR2 as LQKENI. After removal of 3 bases from V and 0 bases from J, the junction contained 4 bases not matched to a gene. The CDR3 sequence: CASSPGQALNTEAFF. For the CDR3, the DNA is TGTGCCAGCTCACCCGGACAGGCCCTGAACACTGAAGCTTTCTTT.